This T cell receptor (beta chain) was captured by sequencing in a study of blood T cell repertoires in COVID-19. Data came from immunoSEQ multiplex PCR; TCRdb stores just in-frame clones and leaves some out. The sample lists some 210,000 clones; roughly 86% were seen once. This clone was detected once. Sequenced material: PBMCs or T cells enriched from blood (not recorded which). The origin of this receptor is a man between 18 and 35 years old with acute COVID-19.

The CDR3 region is CASSPSYLPREQYF. CDR3 bases: TGTGCCAGCAGCCCCTCGTACCTACCCCGGGAGCAGTACTTC. J is TRBJ2-7 and V is TRBV11-2; no definite D call. Germline V gene lookup returns CDR1 SGHAT and CDR2 FQNNGV. The CDR3 extends over 14 amino acids. V lost 5 bases to trimming and J lost 7 bases, with 18 bases between them.